Each of the 17 T cell receptor beta chains below was sequenced from the same sample in a study of CD8 T cells in Susac syndrome. RNA in amounts of about 0.5 to 1 ug was reverse transcribed with random hexamers. TCRdb reprocessed the immunoSEQ multiplex PCR reads via MiXCR and lists one record per CDR3 protein. This table has roughly 130,000 distinct CDR3 sequences, roughly 94% appearing once. Sequencing was performed on CD8+ T cells from PBMCs. These TCRs come from a human donor with Susac syndrome.

This rearrangement joins TRBV6-5 to TRBJ1-2; D is possibly TRBD1 (5 bases). Germline V lookup: CDR1 MNHEY, CDR2 SVGAGI. This CDR3 has 14 residues. V lost 5 bases and J 4 bases, leaving 14 bases between the germline ends. The DNA of the CDR3 is TGTGCCAGCAGTCTCGGGGCGAACCTCTATGGCTACACCTTC. It encodes CASSLGANLYGYTF.

This chain joins TRBV24-1 and TRBJ2-3; either TRBD1 or TRBD2 may fit D (5 bases each). This CDR3 contains 14 residues. Trimming stripped 4 bases from V and 2 bases from J, with 9 bases between. CDR1 and CDR2 (germline): KGHDR, SFDVKD. CDR3 sequence reads: CATSEGTYTDTQYF. The CDR3 DNA reads as TGTGCCACCAGTGAAGGGACCTACACAGATACGCAGTATTTT.

The chain links TRBV18 to TRBJ1-2, with 9 bases fitting TRBD1. V was pared by 0 bases and J by 5 bases, with 1 base of the junction left unmatched. Germline V gene data show CDR1 as KGHSH and CDR2 as LQKENI. The CDR3 length is 14 residues. The CDR3 sequence: CASSPPGTGYGYTF. The CDR3 coding sequence is TGTGCCAGCTCACCACCAGGGACAGGGTATGGCTACACCTTC. The full variable domain, its missing parts supplied by reference TRBV18 and TRBJ1-2, is NAGVMQNPRHLVRRRGQEARLRCSPMKGHSHVYWYRQLPEEGLKFMVYLQKENIIDESGMPKERFSAEFPKEGPSILRIQQVVRGDSAAYFCASSPPGTGYGYTFGSGTRLTVV.

The chain is built from TRBV9 and TRBJ1-4; 8 bases align to TRBD1. Germline-derived CDR1 and CDR2 are SGDLS and YYNGEE. The V and J ends lost 3 bases and 1 base, in that order; junction bases with no gene match: 2. The CDR3 length is 15 residues. CDR3 in amino acids: CASSDGQGTNEKLFF. For the CDR3, the DNA is TGTGCCAGCAGCGATGGACAGGGAACTAATGAAAAACTGTTTTTT.

This sequence joins TRBV4-1 and TRBJ1-2, with D unclear. V was cut by 1 base and J by 4 bases, with 7 bases left in between. CDR1 is MGHRA, CDR2 YSYEKL, per germline. The CDR3 has 13 residues. The chain's CDR3 is CASSQGNGYGYTF. The CDR3 nucleotides are TGCGCCAGCAGCCAAGGGAACGGCTATGGCTACACCTTC.

V is TRBV9 and J is TRBJ2-1; TRBD2 matches at 7 bases. The V gene's germline CDR1 is SGDLS and CDR2 YYNGEE. The CDR3 loop spans 18 amino acids. After removal of 0 bases from V and 8 bases from J, the junction contained 17 bases not matched to a gene. The CDR3 here is CASSVEPRQPHRGDEQFF. The CDR3 nucleotides read TGTGCCAGCAGCGTAGAGCCCCGCCAGCCACATCGGGGGGATGAGCAGTTCTTC.

The chain is built from TRBV3-1 and TRBJ2-7; TRBD1 is a possible D gene (6 bases). CDR1 and CDR2 from the germline V gene are LGHDT and YNNKEL (reference sequence). The germline V and J ends were trimmed by 1 base and 6 bases, with 16 bases remaining between them. The CDR3 runs 15 residues. The CDR3 spells CASSQVADLGAEQYF. In nucleotides, the CDR3 is TGTGCCAGCAGCCAAGTGGCAGACTTGGGGGCCGAGCAGTACTTC.

The V call is TRBV27, the J call TRBJ1-5, with D uncertain. CDR3 length: 12 amino acids. Trimming left V 5 bases short and J 3 bases short, with 5 bases between. Germline CDR1 and CDR2: MNHEY and SMNVEV (reference sequence). The chain's CDR3 is CASSVPNQPQHF. The CDR3 nucleotides read TGTGCCAGCAGTGTCCCCAATCAGCCCCAGCATTTT.

This clonotype was seen a few times. This rearrangement joins TRBV29-1 to TRBJ1-2; D gene unclear. The CDR3 runs to 11 residues. V was trimmed by 5 bases and J by 2 bases, leaving 6 bases between them. Germline CDR1 SQVTM, CDR2 ANQGSEA. The CDR3 DNA is TGCAGCGTTACGGGAAACTATGGCTACACCTTC. Protein: CSVTGNYGYTF. Combining the CDR3 with reference TRBV29-1 and TRBJ1-2 gives the whole variable domain SAVISQKPSRDICQRGTSLTIQCQVDSQVTMMFWYRQQPGQSLTLIATANQGSEATYESGFVIDKFPISRPNLTFSTLTVSNMSPEDSSIYLCSVTGNYGYTFGSGTRLTVV.

J is TRBJ1-1 and V is TRBV6-2 or TRBV6-3, with D possibly matching TRBD1 (6 bases). This CDR3 has 14 residues. Germline-derived CDR1 and CDR2 are MNHEY and SVGEGT. Trimming took 2 bases from V and 4 from J, leaving 11 bases between them. The CDR3 coding sequence is TGTGCCAGCAGTTACCCCGGGGGGGCCACTGAAGCTTTCTTT. Translating it yields CASSYPGGATEAFF.

The chain is built from TRBV6-5 and TRBJ2-1; D perhaps matches TRBD1 (6 bases). This CDR3 contains 15 residues. Germline assignment: CDR1 MNHEY and CDR2 SVGAGI. V was cut by 2 bases and J by 8 bases, with 16 bases left in between. DNA for the CDR3: TGTGCCAGCAGTTACGCGGACAGCAGAGTGGATGAGCAGTTCTTC. This sequence encodes CASSYADSRVDEQFF.

V gene TRBV9 combines with J gene TRBJ1-3; D uncertain. Germline assignment: CDR1 SGDLS and CDR2 YYNGEE. Trimming shortened V by 0 bases and J by 0 bases, and 7 bases separated the two germline ends. This CDR3 region has 15 residues. Here the CDR3 DNA reads TGTGCCAGCAGCGTAGGGACGGCCTCTGGAAACACCATATATTTT. It is translated as CASSVGTASGNTIYF.

The chain has TRBV30 and TRBJ2-2; D is possibly TRBD2 (5 bases). The CDR3 loop spans 14 amino acids. From germline, CDR1 is GTSNPN and CDR2 SVGIG (reference sequence). Trimming shortened V by 2 bases and J by 1 base, and 8 bases separated the two germline ends. CDR3 residues: CAWSTGMNTGELFF. For the CDR3, the DNA is TGTGCCTGGAGTACGGGGATGAACACCGGGGAGCTGTTTTTT. The full variable domain, rest sourced from reference TRBV30 and TRBJ2-2, is SQTIHQWPATLVQPVGSPLSLECTVEGTSNPNLYWYRQAAGRGLQLLFYSVGIGQISSEVPQNLSASRPQDRQFILSSKKLLLSDSGFYLCAWSTGMNTGELFFGEGSRLTVL.

The rearrangement uses TRBV6-1 and TRBJ2-7; D might be TRBD1 or TRBD2, each matching 6 bases. CDR1 and CDR2 from the germline V gene are MNHNS and SASEGT. The CDR3 consists of 15 residues. The germline V and J ends were trimmed by 6 bases and 0 bases, with 15 bases remaining between them. In DNA, the CDR3 is TGTGCCAGCAGGGGGGGCAGGACTATCTCCTACGAGCAGTACTTC. This sequence encodes CASRGGRTISYEQYF.

The genes are TRBV5-6 and TRBJ1-2; D not resolved. The CDR3 runs 15 residues. CDR1 and CDR2 (germline): SGHDT, YYEEEE. The V end lost 2 bases, the J end lost 4 bases, and 15 bases lay between the germline ends. In DNA form, the CDR3 reads TGTGCCAGCAGCTTTGGCAGTCTTCCACCCTATGGCTACACCTTC. It specifies CASSFGSLPPYGYTF. Filled out from reference TRBV5-6 and TRBJ1-2, the complete variable domain reads DAGVTQSPTHLIKTRGQQVTLRCSPKSGHDTVSWYQQALGQGPQFIFQYYEEEERQRGNFPDRFSGHQFPNYSSELNVNALLLGDSALYLCASSFGSLPPYGYTFGSGTRLTVV.

The chain uses TRBV23-1 and TRBJ1-5, with a tentative D call TRBD1 (6 bases). TRBV23-1 is noted as an ORF with a role that remains uncertain. This CDR3 has 18 amino acids. Trimming took off 1 base at V and 3 bases at J, with 19 bases between the two ends. DNA for the CDR3: TGCGCCAGCAGTCAATGGAGGGGGGGGAAGGGGTCCAATCAGCCCCAGCATTTT. This sequence encodes CASSQWRGGKGSNQPQHF.

This chain joins TRBV18 and TRBJ2-3; no clear D gene. Trimming took 2 bases from V and 2 from J, leaving 5 bases between them. This CDR3 contains 13 residues. Germline V gene data show CDR1 as KGHSH and CDR2 as LQKENI. The DNA of the CDR3 is TGTGCCAGCTCACCAACATCCACAGATACGCAGTATTTT. Its protein is CASSPTSTDTQYF.